The sequence of this T cell receptor beta chain was determined in a study of blood T cell repertoires in COVID-19. Study in general: COVID-19 samples, acute and convalescent, were from the United States, Italy and Spain. T cells, B-cell-depleted T cells, or PBMCs supplied cDNA or gDNA.

The V and J ends lost 0 bases and 0 bases, in that order; junction bases with no gene match: 4. The CDR3 spans 16 residues. CDR1 SGHTA and CDR2 FQGNSA come from the germline V gene. Participant reports of clinical history set cohort assignment. A single count supports this clone. In the original processing: Amplifying reference gene primers gave estimates of nucleated cell counts. Profiling relied on immunoSEQ multiplex PCR, and the TCRdb table lists in-frame clones only, not all of them. V and J calls and clone size are given by that table; D and trimming were obtained from the DNA. The data hold roughly 240,000 clones, with roughly 86% observed a single time.

The material sequenced was PBMCs or T cells enriched from blood (not recorded which). The TCR was taken from a woman in her twenties or thirties with acute COVID-19. This chain joins TRBV7-2 and TRBJ1-2; 7 bases fit TRBD1. The CDR3 loop is CASSLAETGPNYGYTF. The CDR3 nucleotides are TGTGCCAGCAGCTTAGCAGAGACAGGGCCTAACTATGGCTACACCTTC.